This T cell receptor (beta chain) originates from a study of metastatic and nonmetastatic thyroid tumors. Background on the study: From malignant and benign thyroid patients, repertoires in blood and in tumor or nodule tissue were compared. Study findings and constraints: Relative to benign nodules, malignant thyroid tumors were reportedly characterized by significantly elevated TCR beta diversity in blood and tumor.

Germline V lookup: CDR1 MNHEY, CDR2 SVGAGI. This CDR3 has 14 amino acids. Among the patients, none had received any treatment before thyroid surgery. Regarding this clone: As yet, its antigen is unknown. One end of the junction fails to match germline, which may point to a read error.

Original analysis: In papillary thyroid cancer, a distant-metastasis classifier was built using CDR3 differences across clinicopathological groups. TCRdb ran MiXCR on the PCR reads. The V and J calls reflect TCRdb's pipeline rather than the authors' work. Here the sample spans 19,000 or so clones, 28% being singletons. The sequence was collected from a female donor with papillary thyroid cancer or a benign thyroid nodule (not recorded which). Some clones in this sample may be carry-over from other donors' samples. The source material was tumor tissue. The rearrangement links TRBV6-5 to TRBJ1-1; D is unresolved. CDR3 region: CASSYYSQNTESSF. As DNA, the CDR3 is TGTGCCAGCAGTTACTACAGCCAGAACACTGAATCTTCCTTT.